This T cell receptor (beta chain) derives from a study of blood T cell repertoires in COVID-19. Resolution of symptoms, clearance, or two negative PCRs was present in recovered Cohort 3 donors. Between the trimmed V and J ends, which lost 8 bases and 2 bases, there was a span of 15 bases. Germline V CDR1 and CDR2: MDHEN, SYDVKM. This CDR3 spans 14 amino acids. Assay used: immunoSEQ multiplex PCR; TCRdb lists only in-frame clones, some missing. The repertoire holds around 170,000 clones, with about four fifths as singletons. The chain recombines TRBV28 with TRBJ1-2, with D unresolved. This TCR was recovered from a man aged 45-65 years who had recovered from COVID-19. The sample was PBMCs or T cells enriched from blood (not recorded which). CDR3: CASRTTRRNYGYTF. The DNA for the CDR3 is TGTGCCAGCCGCACCACAAGGAGGAACTATGGCTACACCTTC.